The 19 T cell receptor beta chains given below trace back to one sample, sequenced in a study of blood T cell repertoires in COVID-19. Using immunoSEQ multiplex PCR, the repertoire was profiled, and TCRdb retains in-frame clones only, with some absent. The table shows 450,000 or so clones, with 70% to 90% occurring only once. The sequencing input was peripheral blood. These receptors all stem from a man between 18 and 35 years old with COVID-19, enrolled during active disease.

This clone was detected only a few times. This sequence joins TRBV13 and TRBJ2-3; D might be TRBD2 (8 bases). The CDR3 extends over 18 amino acids. Germline lookup yields CDR1 PRHDT and CDR2 FYEKMQ (reference sequence). The V end was cut by 5 bases, the J end by 2 bases, with 23 bases between. For the CDR3, the DNA is TGTGCCAGCAGCCCCTGGGGGGACAGCGGGGGTTACACAGATACGCAGTATTTT. Translating it yields CASSPWGDSGGYTDTQYF.

The V call is TRBV7-6, the J call TRBJ1-1; the D gene is possibly TRBD1 (5 bases). The germline V and J ends were trimmed by 0 bases and 6 bases, with 8 bases remaining between them. The CDR3 is made up of 13 amino acids. Germline values: CDR1 SGHVS, CDR2 FNYEAQ. This CDR3 reads CASSLAGVSEAFF. The DNA for the CDR3 is TGTGCCAGCAGCTTAGCAGGGGTGTCTGAAGCTTTCTTT.

This clone was observed a few times. The V gene is TRBV7-9, the J gene TRBJ2-1; 8 bases match TRBD2. The trim removed 1 base at V and 10 bases at J, leaving 21 bases unmatched. CDR3 size: 19 residues. CDR1 and CDR2 from the germline V gene are SEHNR and FQNEAQ (reference sequence). The CDR3 nucleotides are TGTGCCAGCAGCTTAGATGGACTAGCACCCCCGTGGGCTAGCGAGGAGCAGTTCTTC. Amino acids: CASSLDGLAPPWASEEQFF.

The chain couples TRBV12-5 to TRBJ2-5; tentative D call: TRBD1 (6 bases). The CDR3 loop spans 14 amino acids. V dropped 5 bases and J dropped 5 bases, with 15 bases sitting between them. In germline, CDR1 is LGHNT, CDR2 FRNRAP. The CDR3 DNA reads TGTGCTAGTGGTAACGGACAGCTCGGTGAGACCCAGTACTTC. Residues: CASGNGQLGETQYF.

The chain is built from TRBV7-2 and TRBJ2-7, with TRBD2 matching over 12 bases. Germline lookup yields CDR1 SGHTA and CDR2 FQGNSA. The CDR3 spans 18 residues. J gave up 1 base and V 5 bases, and 12 bases lay outside the gene matches. In DNA, the CDR3 is TGTGCCAGCAGCCCGACGACTAGCGGGAGCGGTACTTCCTACGAGCAGTACTTC. Its protein is CASSPTTSGSGTSYEQYF.

The V gene is TRBV4-1, the J gene TRBJ1-4; 9 bases align to TRBD1. V lost 0 bases to trimming and J lost 7 bases; unmatched junction nucleotides: 6. This CDR3 spans 16 amino acids. The germline CDR1 and CDR2 sequences are MGHRA and YSYEKL. CDR3 sequence reads: CASSQDPGTGSEKLFF. Here the CDR3 DNA reads TGCGCCAGCAGCCAAGATCCAGGGACAGGGTCTGAAAAACTGTTTTTT.

This clone was seen a few times. The chain uses TRBV7-9 and TRBJ1-1; D is uncertain. The CDR3 runs to 14 residues. V was shortened by 2 bases and J by 8 bases, with 15 bases between the two germline ends. From germline, CDR1 is SEHNR and CDR2 FQNEAQ (reference sequence). CDR3 protein: CASSLPGKGPEAFF. In DNA, the CDR3 is TGTGCCAGCAGCTTACCGGGGAAAGGACCGGAAGCTTTCTTT.

V gene TRBV12-1 combines with J gene TRBJ2-6; TRBD2 is taken as the D call from the table, unchecked against the DNA. TRBV12-1 is shown as a pseudogene. This CDR3 contains 19 residues. The CDR3 sequence is CASSTMGRDSQVGANVLTF. The CDR3 region has the DNA TGTGCCAGCAGCACAATGGGCCGGGACTCCCAGGTTGGGGCCAACGTCCTGACTTTC.

CDR3 DNA: TGTGCCTGCCAGGGGGGACAGGGCTACACCTTC. Protein sequence: CACQGGQGYTF. The chain joins TRBV30 to TRBJ1-2; 7 bases agree with TRBD1. V trimming: 6 bases; J trimming: 8 bases; junction bases outside the gene matches: 6. Germline lookup yields CDR1 GTSNPN and CDR2 SVGIG (reference sequence). The CDR3 is 11 amino acids.

This sequence joins TRBV10-1 and TRBJ1-3, with D maybe TRBD1 (6 bases). V was cut by 6 bases and J by 2 bases, with 8 bases left in between. Germline V gene sequence: CDR1 WNHNN, CDR2 SYGVQD (reference sequence). This CDR3 has 13 residues. CDR3 sequence (DNA): TGCGCCAGCAGGGACAGTCCTGGAAACACCATATATTTT. As protein: CASRDSPGNTIYF.

The genes are TRBV3-1 (or the pseudogene TRBV3-2) and TRBJ2-7; TRBD1 might be the D (5 bases). V shed 4 bases and J shed 3 bases, with 13 bases lying between them. CDR1 and CDR2 from the germline V gene are LGHDT and YNNKEL (reference sequence). The CDR3 length is 14 residues. The CDR3 reads CASSPRTPDYEQYF. The CDR3 bases are TGTGCCAGCAGCCCTCGGACACCAGACTACGAGCAGTACTTC.

This chain uses TRBV10-3 with TRBJ2-4; 7 positions match TRBD1. Per the germline V gene, CDR1 is ENHRY and CDR2 is SYGVKD. V was pared by 2 bases and J by 0 bases, with 10 bases of the junction left unmatched. CDR3 length: 18 amino acids. CDR3 amino acids: CAISEGSGTELAKNIQYF. CDR3 sequence (DNA): TGTGCCATCAGTGAGGGATCCGGGACAGAACTAGCCAAAAACATTCAGTACTTC.

The chain links TRBV5-1 to TRBJ2-2; possible D gene TRBD1, 5 bases. V was trimmed by 0 bases and J by 4 bases, leaving 7 bases between them. CDR1 SGHRS and CDR2 YFSETQ come from the germline V gene. CDR3 length: 14 amino acids. CDR3 coding DNA: TGCGCCAGCAGCTTGGGACAGAGCACCGGGGAGCTGTTTTTT. It codes for CASSLGQSTGELFF.

The chain is built from TRBV2 and TRBJ1-2, with a possible D match to TRBD1 (6 bases). The CDR3 is 13 residues long. The germline V and J ends were trimmed by 7 bases and 1 base, with 10 bases remaining between them. Germline CDR1 is SNHLY and CDR2 is FYNNEI. CDR3 bases: TGTGCCAGCACAACAGGGCATAACTATGGCTACACCTTC. Translation gives CASTTGHNYGYTF.

V usage is TRBV15 and J usage is TRBJ2-7, with 11 bases identical to TRBD1. CDR3 length: 14 amino acids. The germline V gene encodes CDR1 LNHNV and CDR2 YYDKDF (reference sequence). J lost 3 bases, V lost 10 bases, and 8 bases had no gene match. The CDR3 sequence: CAISRTGGDYEQYF. CDR3 coding DNA: TGTGCCATATCAAGGACAGGGGGCGACTACGAGCAGTACTTC.

The rearrangement links TRBV11-3 to TRBJ1-1; D unresolved. The CDR3 contains 12 residues. Germline V CDR1 and CDR2: SGHNT, YENEEA. With 4 bases removed from V and 1 base from J, the gap between germline ends came to 4 bases. Here the CDR3 reads CASSSSNTEAFF. The DNA of the CDR3 is TGTGCCAGCAGCTCTTCGAACACTGAAGCTTTCTTT.

The chain employs TRBV18 and TRBJ2-1; D may be TRBD1 (6 bases). This CDR3 has 14 residues. CDR1 KGHSH and CDR2 LQKENI come from the germline V gene. Trimming took 6 bases from V and 10 from J, leaving 19 bases between them. The CDR3 sequence is CASSEYRVEGEQFF. In DNA, the CDR3 is TGTGCCAGCTCCGAATACAGGGTCGAAGGGGAGCAGTTCTTC.

DNA of the CDR3: TGCGCCAGCAGCCAACGCCTATTGGCTAACTATGGCTACACCTTC. The encoded protein is CASSQRLLANYGYTF. This chain joins TRBV4-1 and TRBJ1-2, with D unclear. The germline CDR1 and CDR2 sequences are MGHRA and YSYEKL. With 2 bases removed from V and 0 bases from J, the gap between germline ends came to 10 bases. The CDR3 has 15 residues.

The rearrangement joins TRBV6-5 to TRBJ2-2; D gene uncertain. Germline V CDR1 and CDR2: MNHEY, SVGAGI. V lost 7 bases and J lost 7, with 7 bases in between. CDR3 size: 11 residues. CDR3 nucleotides: TGTGCCAGCAAAGGCGGCGGGGAGCTGTTTTTT. It specifies CASKGGGELFF.